Listed below are T cell receptor beta chains from one sample, sequenced in a study of blood T cell repertoires in COVID-19. The assay was immunoSEQ multiplex PCR, and TCRdb's table has in-frame clones only and misses some. The sample holds about 160,000 clones, around 90% seen once. The sample was PBMCs or T cells enriched from blood (not recorded which). The receptors here all came from a woman aged 40 to 50 who had been exposed to COVID-19. CDR3s include the opening cysteine and the closing phenylalanine or tryptophan. D genes are given only for firm matches. Not all rows give a size; the values are once, few, many and, for expanded clones, a class.

TGTGCCAGCAGCGCAGACAGCCAACAGAACACTGAAGCTTTCTTT,CASSADSQQNTEAFF,TRBV7-2,NA,TRBJ1-1,NA
TGCGCCAGCAGCGTGGACAGGGCTAACTATGGCTACACCTTC,CASSVDRANYGYTF,TRBV5-1,TRBD1,TRBJ1-2,NA
TGTGCCATCAGTGAGTTCCAGGGTAGAGATGAGCAGTTCTTC,CAISEFQGRDEQFF,TRBV10-3,NA,TRBJ2-1,NA
TGCGCCAGCAGCCAAGGATTTGCTGGGACAGGGCCCACTGAAGCTTTCTTT,CASSQGFAGTGPTEAFF,TRBV4-3,TRBD1,TRBJ1-1,NA
TGTGCCAGCAGCCAAGAATGGAGGCCCTGGCCTTTCTTT,CASSQEWRPWPFF,TRBV14,NA,TRBJ1-1,NA
TGTGCCAGCAGCTTACGTGCTAGCGAGCAGTACTTC,CASSLRASEQYF,TRBV28,NA,TRBJ2-7,NA
TGTGCCAGTCGTACCGGGACAGTAAACTACTTC,CASRTGTVNYF,TRBV19,TRBD1,TRBJ2-5,NA
TGTGCCAGCAGTTTAAGGAGGGGCGGGAGCCCCATCTACGAGCAGTACTTC,CASSLRRGGSPIYEQYF,TRBV27,TRBD2,TRBJ2-7,NA
TGCAGCGTGGGGGGGTACGATGAGCAGTTCTTC,CSVGGYDEQFF,TRBV29-1,TRBD2,TRBJ2-1,few
TGTGCCAGCAGTTACTCGAAGGGGTCACCCCTCCACTTT,CASSYSKGSPLHF,TRBV6-5,NA,TRBJ1-6,NA
TGTGCCAGCAGCTTGTGGGGGGGAGGCTACACCTTC,CASSLWGGGYTF,TRBV5-6,NA,TRBJ1-2,NA
TGTGCCAGCAGCGCACCCGGGACAGGGGGTTACGAGCAGTACTTC,CASSAPGTGGYEQYF,TRBV7-9,TRBD1,TRBJ2-7,NA
TGTGCCAGCAGCTCCCGGTGGGGACAGGGGGCCGACATTCAGTACTTC,CASSSRWGQGADIQYF,TRBV9,TRBD1,TRBJ2-4,few
TGTGCCAGTAGTATAATAACGCAACAGGGGAGGCCCCAGCATTTT,CASSIITQQGRPQHF,TRBV19,TRBD1,TRBJ1-5,NA
TGCGCCAGCAGCCAAGCGGGGGGCGATGGCTACACCTTC,CASSQAGGDGYTF,TRBV4-1,NA,TRBJ1-2,NA
TGTGCCAGCAGCCAATACAGGGACGAGCAGTACTTC,CASSQYRDEQYF,TRBV3-1/TRBV3-2,NA,TRBJ2-7,few
TGTGCCAGCAGTTACTCGCCTAGCGGGAGTACCGAGCAGTACTTC,CASSYSPSGSTEQYF,TRBV6-6,TRBD2,TRBJ2-7,NA
TGTGCCTGGAGACCGGGACAGGGGGGAAGTCAGCCCCAGCATTTT,CAWRPGQGGSQPQHF,TRBV30,TRBD1,TRBJ1-5,NA
TGTGCCAGCACGCGTGGAAACACCATATATTTT,CASTRGNTIYF,TRBV9,NA,TRBJ1-3,NA